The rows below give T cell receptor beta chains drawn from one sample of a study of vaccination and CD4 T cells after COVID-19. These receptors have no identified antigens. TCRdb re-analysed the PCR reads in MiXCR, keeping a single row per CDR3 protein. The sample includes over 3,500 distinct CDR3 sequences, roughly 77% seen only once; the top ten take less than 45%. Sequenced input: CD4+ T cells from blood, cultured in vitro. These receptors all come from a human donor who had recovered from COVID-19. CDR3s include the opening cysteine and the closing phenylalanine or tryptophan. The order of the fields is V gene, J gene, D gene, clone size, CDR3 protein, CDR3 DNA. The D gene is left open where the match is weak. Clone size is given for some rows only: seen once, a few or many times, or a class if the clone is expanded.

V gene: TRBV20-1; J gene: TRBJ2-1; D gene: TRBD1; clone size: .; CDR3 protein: CSARASGGQGRHEQFF; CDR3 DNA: TGCAGTGCTAGAGCGTCCGGGGGACAGGGACGCCATGAGCAGTTCTTC
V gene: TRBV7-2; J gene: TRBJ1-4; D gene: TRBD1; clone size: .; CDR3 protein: CASSGDRANEKLFF; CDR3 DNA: TGTGCCAGCAGCGGGGACAGGGCCAATGAAAAACTGTTTTTT
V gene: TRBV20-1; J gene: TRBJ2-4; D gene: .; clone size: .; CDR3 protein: CSALRGYGSLAKNIQYF; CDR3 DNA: TGCAGTGCCCTACGGGGCTACGGTTCCTTAGCCAAAAACATTCAGTACTTC
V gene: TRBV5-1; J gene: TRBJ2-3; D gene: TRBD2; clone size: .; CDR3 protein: CASSLGPLAGGTDTQYF; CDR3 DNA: TGCGCCAGCAGCTTGGGCCCTCTAGCGGGGGGCACAGATACGCAGTATTTT
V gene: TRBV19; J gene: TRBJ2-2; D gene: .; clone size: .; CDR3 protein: CASSTTGAGELFF; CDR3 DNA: TGTGCCAGTAGTACAACAGGAGCCGGGGAGCTGTTTTTT
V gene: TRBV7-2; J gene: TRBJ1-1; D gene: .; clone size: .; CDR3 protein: CASSLGLTEAFF; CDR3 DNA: TGTGCCAGCAGCTTGGGGCTCACTGAAGCTTTCTTT
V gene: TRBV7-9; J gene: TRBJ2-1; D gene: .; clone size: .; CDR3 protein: CASSLQSFIEQFF; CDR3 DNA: TGTGCCAGCAGCCTACAATCGTTCATAGAGCAGTTCTTC
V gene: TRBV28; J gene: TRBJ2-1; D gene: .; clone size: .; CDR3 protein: CASSFNEQFF; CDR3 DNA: TGTGCCAGCAGTTTCAATGAGCAGTTCTTC
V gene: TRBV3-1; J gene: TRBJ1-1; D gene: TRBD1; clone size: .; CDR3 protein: CASSQDIGTGVPEAFF; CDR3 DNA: TGTGCCAGCAGCCAAGATATAGGGACAGGGGTTCCTGAAGCTTTCTTT
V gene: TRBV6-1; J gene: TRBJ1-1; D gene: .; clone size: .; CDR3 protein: CASSPTVNTEAFF; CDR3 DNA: TGTGCCAGCAGTCCGACAGTGAACACTGAAGCTTTCTTT
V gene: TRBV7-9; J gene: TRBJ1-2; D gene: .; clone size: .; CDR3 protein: CASSATGGYTF; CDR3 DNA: TGTGCCAGCAGCGCCACTGGAGGCTACACCTTC
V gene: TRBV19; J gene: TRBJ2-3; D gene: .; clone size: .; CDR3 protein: CASKRRAGDTQYF; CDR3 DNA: TGTGCCAGTAAGCGGCGGGCAGGGGATACGCAGTATTTT
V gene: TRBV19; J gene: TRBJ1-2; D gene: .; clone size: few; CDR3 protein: CASSIEVGRFRGEFGGGYTF; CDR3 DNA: TGTGCCAGTAGTATAGAGGTGGGGAGGTTCCGCGGAGAATTCGGTGGTGGCTACACCTTC
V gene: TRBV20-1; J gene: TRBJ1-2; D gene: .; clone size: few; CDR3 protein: CSAKKGSGYGYTF; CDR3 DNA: TGCAGTGCTAAAAAGGGGAGTGGCTATGGCTACACCTTC
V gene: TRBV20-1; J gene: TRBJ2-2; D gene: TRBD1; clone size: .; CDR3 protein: CSARPGQGNTGELFF; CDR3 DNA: TGCAGTGCTAGACCCGGACAGGGTAACACCGGGGAGCTGTTTTTT
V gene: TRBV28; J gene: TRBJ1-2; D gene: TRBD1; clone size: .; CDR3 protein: CASSLEGAGYHGGYTF; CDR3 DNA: TGTGCCAGCAGTTTGGAGGGGGCGGGGTACCACGGTGGCTACACCTTC
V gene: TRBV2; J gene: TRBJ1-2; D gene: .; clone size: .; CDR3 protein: CASSEERYGYTF; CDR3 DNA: TGTGCCAGCAGTGAGGAACGCTATGGCTACACCTTC
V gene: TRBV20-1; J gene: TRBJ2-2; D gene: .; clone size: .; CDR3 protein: CSAREGRFTGELFF; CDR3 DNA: TGCAGTGCTAGGGAGGGCCGATTCACCGGGGAGCTGTTTTTT
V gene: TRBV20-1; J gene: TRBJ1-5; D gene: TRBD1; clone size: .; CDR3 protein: CSAREGTGNQPQHF; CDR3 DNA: TGCAGTGCTAGAGAAGGGACAGGGAATCAGCCCCAGCATTTT
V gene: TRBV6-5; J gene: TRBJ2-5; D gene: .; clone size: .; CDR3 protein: CASSYSPWGLQETQYF; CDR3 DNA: TGTGCCAGCAGTTACTCCCCCTGGGGGCTCCAAGAGACCCAGTACTTC
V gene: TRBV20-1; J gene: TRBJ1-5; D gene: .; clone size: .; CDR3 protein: CSARFGGGDQPQHF; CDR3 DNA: TGCAGTGCTAGATTCGGGGGCGGGGATCAGCCCCAGCATTTT
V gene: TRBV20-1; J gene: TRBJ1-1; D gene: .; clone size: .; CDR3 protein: CSAPQAGEKTEAFF; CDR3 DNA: TGCAGTGCCCCCCAGGCAGGGGAGAAGACTGAAGCTTTCTTT
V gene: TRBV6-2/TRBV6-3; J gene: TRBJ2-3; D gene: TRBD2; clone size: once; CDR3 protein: CASSLRSAGRARDTQYF; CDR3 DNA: TGTGCCAGCAGCCTTCGATCAGCGGGGCGTGCGAGAGATACGCAGTATTTT
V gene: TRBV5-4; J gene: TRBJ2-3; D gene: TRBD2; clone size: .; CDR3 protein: CASSLTRGASTDTQYF; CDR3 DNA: TGTGCCAGCAGCTTGACGCGGGGGGCTAGCACAGATACGCAGTATTTT
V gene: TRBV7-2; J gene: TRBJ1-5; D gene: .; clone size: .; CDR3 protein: CASSSGLRNQPQHF; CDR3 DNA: TGTGCCAGCAGCTCAGGGTTGCGCAATCAGCCCCAGCATTTT
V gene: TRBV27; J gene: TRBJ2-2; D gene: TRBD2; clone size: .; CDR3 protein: CASSLWGGTGELFF; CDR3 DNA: TGTGCCAGCAGTTTATGGGGGGGAACCGGGGAGCTGTTTTTT
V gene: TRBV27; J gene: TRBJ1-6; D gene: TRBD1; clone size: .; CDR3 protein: CASKLTGPGSPLHF; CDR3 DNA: TGTGCCAGCAAGTTGACAGGGCCGGGGTCACCCCTCCACTTT
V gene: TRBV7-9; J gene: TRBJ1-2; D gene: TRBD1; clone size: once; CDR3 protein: CASSLAVGAGGGYGYTF; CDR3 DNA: TGTGCCAGCAGCTTAGCCGTCGGGGCAGGGGGCGGCTATGGCTACACCTTC
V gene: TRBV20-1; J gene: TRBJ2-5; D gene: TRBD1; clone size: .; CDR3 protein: CSATRVTGGAETQYF; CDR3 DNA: TGCAGTGCCACTAGAGTTACAGGGGGCGCGGAGACCCAGTACTTC
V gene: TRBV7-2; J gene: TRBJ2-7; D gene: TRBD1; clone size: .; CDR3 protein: CASSPGQPYEQYF; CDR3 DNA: TGTGCCAGCAGCCCGGGACAGCCCTACGAGCAGTACTTC
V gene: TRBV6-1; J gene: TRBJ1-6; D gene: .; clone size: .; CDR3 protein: CSTGGTGSISPLHF; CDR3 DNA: TGCTCTACTGGGGGTACGGGATCTATTTCACCCCTCCACTTT
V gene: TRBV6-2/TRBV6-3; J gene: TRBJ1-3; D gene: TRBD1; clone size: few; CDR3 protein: CASTSGTGAGNTIYF; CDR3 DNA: TGTGCCAGCACGTCCGGGACAGGGGCTGGAAACACCATATATTTT
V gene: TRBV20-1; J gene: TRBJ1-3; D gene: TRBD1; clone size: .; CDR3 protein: CSASAGGGNTIYF; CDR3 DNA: TGCAGTGCTAGCGCAGGGGGCGGAAACACCATATATTTT
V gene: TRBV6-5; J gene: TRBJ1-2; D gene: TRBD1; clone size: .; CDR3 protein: CASSSQGRGPYGYTF; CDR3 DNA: TGTGCCAGCAGTTCGCAGGGAAGGGGGCCCTATGGCTACACCTTC
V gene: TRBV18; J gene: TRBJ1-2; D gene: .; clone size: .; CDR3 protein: CASSPPAQGGGYTF; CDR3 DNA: TGTGCCAGCTCACCACCGGCACAGGGAGGTGGCTACACCTTC
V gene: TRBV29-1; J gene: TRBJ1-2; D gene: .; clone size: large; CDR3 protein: CSVDHSGNDYGYTF; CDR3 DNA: TGCAGCGTTGACCATTCGGGGAATGACTATGGCTACACCTTC
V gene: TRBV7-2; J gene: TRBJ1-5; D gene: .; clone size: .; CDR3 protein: CASSLAATAGNQPQHF; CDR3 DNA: TGTGCCAGCAGCTTAGCTGCGACCGCCGGTAATCAGCCCCAGCATTTT
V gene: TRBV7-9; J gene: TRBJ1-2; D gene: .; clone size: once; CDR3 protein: CASSLTRGYTF; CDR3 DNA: TGTGCCAGCAGCCTGACACGCGGCTACACCTTC
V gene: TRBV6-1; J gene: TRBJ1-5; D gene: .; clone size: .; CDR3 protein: CASTPVGGGQPQHF; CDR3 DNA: TGTGCCAGCACTCCCGTGGGGGGCGGTCAGCCCCAGCATTTT
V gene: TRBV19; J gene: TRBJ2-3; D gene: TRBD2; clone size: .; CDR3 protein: CASALAGDYLTDTQYF; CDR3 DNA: TGTGCCAGCGCATTAGCGGGAGACTATTTAACAGATACGCAGTATTTT